This T cell receptor (beta chain) was profiled in a study of neurological immune-mediated disorders. Findings of the study overall: As far as clinical or MRI features were concerned, none was associated with the multiple sclerosis repertoire cluster. When repertoires were grouped phylogenetically, those of 18 of 34 multiple sclerosis patients fell into one related-CDR3 cluster, a possible signature.

The method for making cDNA was 5'RACE, and it used 10-nucleotide random UMIs. TCRdb analysed the 5' RACE reads with MiXCR anew, one entry per CDR3 protein. The table shows some 70,000 distinct CDR3 sequences, with 3% to 4% occurring only once. CDR3 length equals 13 residues. The germline CDR1 and CDR2 sequences are SGHRS and YFSETQ. Trimming pared 4 bases from V and 1 base from J, leaving 7 bases between. The unsorted libraries had their origin in 2 million PBMCs stored at -80 C. There are many counts of this clonotype. As yet, its antigen is unknown. The sequenced sample was PBMCs. This receptor was obtained from a man in his forties or fifties with multiple sclerosis. The rearrangement uses TRBV5-1 and TRBJ2-3; the D is unclear. CDR3 residues: CASSPEGTDTQYF. For the CDR3, the DNA is TGCGCCAGCAGCCCGGAAGGCACAGATACGCAGTATTTT.